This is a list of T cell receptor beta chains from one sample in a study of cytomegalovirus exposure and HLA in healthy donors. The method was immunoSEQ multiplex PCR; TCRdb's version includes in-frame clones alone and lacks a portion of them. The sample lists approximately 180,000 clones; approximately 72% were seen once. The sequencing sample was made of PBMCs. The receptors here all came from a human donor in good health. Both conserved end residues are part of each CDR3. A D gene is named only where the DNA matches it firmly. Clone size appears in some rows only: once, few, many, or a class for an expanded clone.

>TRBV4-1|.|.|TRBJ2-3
CASSQNGQGIVDTQYF
TGCGCCAGCAGCCAAAATGGCCAGGGGATAGTTGATACGCAGTATTTT
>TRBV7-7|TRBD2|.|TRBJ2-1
CASSSTSGGVGEQFF
TGTGCTAGCAGCTCGACTAGCGGGGGGGTGGGGGAGCAGTTCTTC
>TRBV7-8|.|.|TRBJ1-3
CASSLERFSGNTIYF
TGTGCCAGCAGCTTAGAGCGTTTCTCTGGAAACACCATATATTTT
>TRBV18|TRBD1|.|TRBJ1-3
CASSPVPGQRTSGNTIYF
TGTGCCAGCTCACCGGTCCCGGGACAGAGGACCTCTGGAAACACCATATATTTT
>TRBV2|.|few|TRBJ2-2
CASGKGQNTGELFF
TGTGCCAGCGGAAAGGGACAGAACACCGGGGAGCTGTTTTTT
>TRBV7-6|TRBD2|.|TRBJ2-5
CASGWGGETQYF
TGTGCCAGCGGGTGGGGGGGAGAGACCCAGTACTTC
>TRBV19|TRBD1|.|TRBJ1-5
CASRNNELQGQGLGNQPQHF
TGTGCCAGTAGAAATAATGAGCTGCAGGGACAGGGGTTGGGCAATCAGCCCCAGCATTTT
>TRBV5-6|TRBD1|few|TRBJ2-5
CASRPWTGWKTQYF
TGTGCCAGCAGACCTTGGACAGGGTGGAAGACCCAGTACTTC
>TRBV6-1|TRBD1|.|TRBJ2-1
CASTLLRTGHNEQFF
TGTGCCAGCACCCTACTGAGGACAGGGCACAATGAGCAGTTCTTC
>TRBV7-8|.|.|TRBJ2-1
CASTLFTGIRYNEQFF
TGTGCCAGCACCCTCTTTACAGGGATTAGGTACAATGAGCAGTTCTTC
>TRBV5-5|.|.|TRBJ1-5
CASSRITGDNQPQHF
TGTGCCAGCAGCCGTATTACGGGGGACAATCAGCCCCAGCATTTT
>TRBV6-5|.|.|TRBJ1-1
CASSSPTQPNTEAFF
TGTGCCAGCAGTTCCCCGACACAACCAAACACTGAAGCTTTCTTT
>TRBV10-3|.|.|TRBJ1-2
CAISEPPGGNYGYTF
TGTGCCATCAGTGAGCCCCCCGGGGGTAACTATGGCTACACCTTC
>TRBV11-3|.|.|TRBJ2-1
CASSLLGAGEQFF
TGTGCCAGCAGCTTACTGGGGGCGGGTGAGCAGTTCTTC